Below, 28 T cell receptor beta chains from the same sample are listed, as sequenced in a study of cytomegalovirus exposure and HLA in healthy donors. In the PCR, 60 Vbeta and 13 Jbeta primers were used. The method was immunoSEQ multiplex PCR; TCRdb's version includes in-frame clones alone and lacks a portion of them. The sample yields about 150,000 clones, around 9% seen once. Source material: PBMCs. The receptors shown here come from a woman in her thirties or forties in good health and CMV-seropositive.

There are a few counts of this clone. V and J are TRBV5-4 and TRBJ2-7; D gene ambiguous. Per germline, CDR1 SGHNT and CDR2 YYREEE (reference sequence). This CDR3 has 13 residues. Trimming left V 3 bases short and J 2 bases short, with 9 bases between. The CDR3 is CASSSEITYEQYF. Here the CDR3 DNA reads TGTGCCAGCAGCTCCGAGATAACCTACGAGCAGTACTTC.

This clone was detected a few times. V gene TRBV5-1 combines with J gene TRBJ2-7, with D possibly being TRBD2 (5 bases). CDR1 is SGHRS and CDR2 is YFSETQ in the germline V gene. V was clipped by 3 bases and J by 1 base, with 11 bases between them. The CDR3 is made up of 14 amino acids. This CDR3 reads CASSSGDQSYEQYF. The CDR3 bases are TGCGCCAGCAGCTCCGGGGATCAATCCTACGAGCAGTACTTC.

This clone was picked up a small number of times. CDR3 DNA: TGTGCCAGCAGTTACTCACGAGGGCGAAACACCATATATTTT. This sequence encodes CASSYSRGRNTIYF. This chain joins TRBV6-5 and TRBJ1-3, with D unresolved. The CDR3 is made up of 14 amino acids. The V end was cut by 0 bases, the J end by 5 bases, with 8 bases between. Looked up from germline, CDR1 is MNHEY and CDR2 is SVGAGI.

This clone was detected only a few times. The V gene is TRBV6-5, the J gene TRBJ1-3; 7 nucleotides line up with TRBD1. Germline lookup yields CDR1 MNHEY and CDR2 SVGAGI. The CDR3 is made up of 15 amino acids. V shed 6 bases, J shed 2 bases, and the junction held 7 bases outside the gene matches. CDR3 coding DNA: TGTGCCAGCAGACAGAACAGGGGTACTGGAAACACCATATATTTT. Its translation is CASRQNRGTGNTIYF.

This clone was found a few times. The genes are TRBV7-2 and TRBJ2-5, with no clear D. V lost 0 bases and J lost 4, with 9 bases in between. Germline V gives CDR1 SGHTA, CDR2 FQGNSA. The length of the CDR3 is 14 residues. CDR3 nucleotide sequence: TGTGCCAGCAGCTTAGCAAGTAACAGAGAGACCCAGTACTTC. Its protein is CASSLASNRETQYF.

A few counts support this clone. The V and J genes are TRBV4-3 and TRBJ1-2; 10 nucleotides line up with TRBD1. This CDR3 region has 17 residues. Germline CDR1 and CDR2: LGHNA and YSLEER. V trimming: 0 bases; J trimming: 1 base; junction bases outside the gene matches: 5. CDR3: CASSQDVGDRGNYGYTF. The CDR3 nucleotides are TGCGCCAGCAGCCAAGATGTAGGGGACAGGGGTAACTATGGCTACACCTTC.

This clone was counted a few times. The rearrangement uses TRBV7-2 and TRBJ1-5, with D possibly TRBD1 on 6 matching bases. Trimming shortened V by 2 bases and J by 4 bases, and 12 bases separated the two germline ends. Germline CDR1 and CDR2: SGHTA and FQGNSA. The CDR3 spans 15 residues. The CDR3 DNA is TGTGCCAGCAGCTTACGGGGGGCCCCTAATCAGCCCCAGCATTTT. Amino acid sequence: CASSLRGAPNQPQHF.

This clone was seen ten or more times. CDR3 sequence reads: CASSLTGFNQPQHF. The CDR3 DNA reads as TGTGCCAGCAGCCTGACAGGGTTCAATCAGCCCCAGCATTTT. The chain links TRBV5-8 to TRBJ1-5; TRBD1 matches 7 bases. J gave up 3 bases and V 4 bases, and 4 bases lay outside the gene matches. Germline V gene data show CDR1 as SGHTS and CDR2 as YDEGEE. The CDR3 consists of 14 residues.

This clone occurred a few times. V gene TRBV7-2 combines with J gene TRBJ1-1, with D tentatively TRBD1 (5 bases). The germline V gene encodes CDR1 SGHTA and CDR2 FQGNSA. This CDR3 comprises 13 residues. V shed 5 bases and J shed 5 bases, with 12 bases lying between them. CDR3 region: CASSPRGRTEAFF. In DNA form, the CDR3 reads TGTGCCAGCAGCCCAAGGGGAAGGACTGAAGCTTTCTTT.

The V call is TRBV7-9, the J call TRBJ2-3, with a weak D call TRBD1 (6 bases). The germline V and J ends were trimmed by 4 bases and 6 bases, with 14 bases remaining between them. This CDR3 has 14 amino acids. Per the germline V gene, CDR1 is SEHNR and CDR2 is FQNEAQ (reference sequence). The DNA for the CDR3 is TGTGCCAGCAGCTCCCGGGCAGGGGAGGATACGCAGTATTTT. Translating it yields CASSSRAGEDTQYF. Filled out from reference TRBV7-9 and TRBJ2-3, the complete variable domain reads DTGVSQNPRHKITKRGQNVTFRCDPISEHNRLYWYRQTLGQGPEFLTYFQNEAQLEKSRLLSDRFSAERPKGSFSTLEIQRTEQGDSAMYLCASSSRAGEDTQYFGPGTRLTVL.

This rearrangement joins TRBV9 to TRBJ1-3; 9 bases match TRBD1. V was pared by 3 bases and J by 5 bases, with 3 bases of the junction left unmatched. The CDR3 spans 14 residues. Germline values: CDR1 SGDLS, CDR2 YYNGEE. CDR3 protein: CASSDGTGRNTIYF. CDR3 in DNA: TGTGCCAGCAGCGATGGGACAGGGCGAAACACCATATATTTT.

This sequence joins TRBV11-3 and TRBJ2-2, with D perhaps matching TRBD1 (6 bases). Germline V lookup: CDR1 SGHNT, CDR2 YENEEA. The V end lost 7 bases, the J end lost 3 bases, and 15 bases lay between the germline ends. The CDR3 contains 15 residues. The CDR3 region has the DNA TGTGCCAGCAACACCGACAGGAGCTACACCGGGGAGCTGTTTTTT. It yields the protein CASNTDRSYTGELFF.

This clone was seen a few times. The gene calls are TRBV19 and TRBJ1-5; D is unclear. This CDR3 spans 16 amino acids. Per the germline V gene, CDR1 is LNHDA and CDR2 is SQIVND (reference sequence). V was pared by 6 bases and J by 2 bases, with 17 bases between. This CDR3 reads CASRRKGGDRNQPQHF. The CDR3 nucleotides read TGTGCCAGTAGGAGGAAGGGCGGGGATCGCAATCAGCCCCAGCATTTT.

This chain links TRBV2 with TRBJ1-1; D might be TRBD1 (6 bases). This CDR3 has 14 amino acids. The V end was cut by 7 bases, the J end by 0 bases, with 12 bases between. Germline-derived CDR1 and CDR2 are SNHLY and FYNNEI. CDR3: CASNEQGLNTEAFF. CDR3 in DNA: TGTGCCAGCAACGAACAGGGTTTGAACACTGAAGCTTTCTTT.

The gene calls are TRBV11-2 and TRBJ1-1; D remains ambiguous. The germline V gene has CDR1 SGHAT and CDR2 FQNNGV. V was cut by 6 bases and J by 2 bases, with 13 bases left in between. This CDR3 is built from 14 residues. Written as DNA, the CDR3 is TGTGCCAGCAGGGGCGTGCAGACCAACACTGAAGCTTTCTTT. Encoded protein: CASRGVQTNTEAFF.

This chain's CDR3 is CSVNTQGIGSGGYGYTF. In DNA, the CDR3 is TGCAGCGTTAACACTCAGGGGATAGGAAGTGGGGGCTATGGCTACACCTTC. V and J are TRBV29-1 and TRBJ1-2, with D maybe TRBD1 (6 bases). The CDR3 has 17 residues. Looked up from germline, CDR1 is SQVTM and CDR2 is ANQGSEA. The V end lost 5 bases, the J end lost 4 bases, and 26 bases lay between the germline ends.

This clone came up a few times. This specimen includes other DNA sequences encoding the same CDR3. The chain uses TRBV5-4 and TRBJ2-5; D unclear. The V gene lost 2 bases and the J gene lost 5 bases, with 7 bases spanning the gap. The CDR3 has 12 residues. Germline CDR1 and CDR2: SGHNT and YYREEE (reference sequence). The CDR3 bases are TGTGCCAGCAGCTTTTCCCAGGAGACCCAGTACTTC. Protein: CASSFSQETQYF.

This clone occurred a few times. The J gene is TRBJ1-2, the V gene TRBV5-1; D is unresolved. The CDR3 runs 15 residues. In germline, CDR1 is SGHRS, CDR2 YFSETQ. Between the trimmed V and J ends, which lost 4 bases and 3 bases, there was a span of 16 bases. The CDR3 DNA is TGCGCCAGCAGCCCCGAGGCGGGCAGCTACTATGGCTACACCTTC. It is translated as CASSPEAGSYYGYTF.

The chain has TRBV5-1 and TRBJ2-2; D is possibly TRBD1 (5 bases). Trimming cost V 10 bases and J 2 bases, with 15 bases left between them. Per germline, CDR1 SGHRS and CDR2 YFSETQ. There are 14 residues in the CDR3. The CDR3 DNA reads TGCGCCGGATCCAGGGCCCTTAACACCGGGGAGCTGTTTTTT. This codes for CAGSRALNTGELFF. The entire variable domain, with the rest obtained from reference TRBV5-1 and TRBJ2-2, is as follows: KAGVTQTPRYLIKTRGQQVTLSCSPISGHRSVSWYQQTPGQGLQFLFEYFSETQRNKGNFPGRFSGRQFSNSRSEMNVSTLELGDSALYLCAGSRALNTGELFFGEGSRLTVL.

This clone appeared a few times. This rearrangement joins TRBV10-3 to TRBJ1-2; TRBD1 matches 7 bases. This CDR3 is 14 amino acids long. Germline-derived CDR1 and CDR2 are ENHRY and SYGVKD. The ends lost 5 bases at V and 3 bases at J; junction bases unmatched: 6. CDR3 DNA: TGTGCCATCAGTTCAGGGGGTAGGGACTATGGCTACACCTTC. Protein: CAISSGGRDYGYTF.

The table lists this clone with a few counts. The V and J genes are TRBV25-1 and TRBJ2-7; D uncertain. V lost 5 bases and J 3 bases, leaving 8 bases between the germline ends. This CDR3 is built from 12 residues. CDR1 and CDR2 from the germline V gene are MGHDK and SYGVNS. The CDR3 is CASSTEVYEQYF. CDR3 in DNA: TGTGCCAGCAGTACTGAGGTCTACGAGCAGTACTTC.

The chain joins TRBV6-5 to TRBJ2-5, with TRBD2 identical over 8 bases. V dropped 1 base and J dropped 10; count of bases not matched to a gene: 8. Germline V CDR1 and CDR2: MNHEY, SVGAGI. This CDR3 comprises 14 residues. CDR3 bases: TGTGCCAGCAGTTACTTCGGGGGGGCTCCTTTCCAGTACTTC. This codes for CASSYFGGAPFQYF.

The sample holds a few counts of this clone. V is TRBV4-3 and J is TRBJ2-3; D perhaps matches TRBD1 (5 bases). Trimming removed 5 bases at V and 6 bases at J, with 15 bases between. Germline loops: CDR1 LGHNA, CDR2 YSLEER. CDR3 length: 14 amino acids. The CDR3: CASSGAGSGDTQYF. The DNA for the CDR3 is TGCGCCAGCAGCGGGGCAGGGTCGGGTGATACGCAGTATTTT.

The rearrangement uses TRBV5-1 and TRBJ2-1; 9 positions match TRBD2. The CDR3 totals 16 residues. V shed 0 bases and J 3 bases; nucleotides not matched to a gene: 4. Germline V gene data show CDR1 as SGHRS and CDR2 as YFSETQ. The CDR3 is CASSLALAGGYNEQFF. The CDR3 nucleotides read TGCGCCAGCAGCTTGGCACTAGCGGGTGGCTACAATGAGCAGTTCTTC.

There are a few counts of this clone. Written as DNA, the CDR3 is TGCAGCGTTGAAGGGGGCCACACTGAAGCTTTCTTT. This encodes CSVEGGHTEAFF. V usage is TRBV29-1 and J usage is TRBJ1-1, with D possibly TRBD1 on 5 matching bases. Trimming took 1 base from V and 3 from J, leaving 6 bases between them. The CDR3 has 12 amino acids. Germline CDR1 SQVTM, CDR2 ANQGSEA.

In nucleotides, the CDR3 is TGTGCCAGCAGTGAGTCTGGACAGGGAACTAACTATGGCTACACCTTC. This encodes CASSESGQGTNYGYTF. The J gene is TRBJ1-2, the V gene TRBV25-1, with TRBD1 matching 8 bases. Per the germline V gene, CDR1 is MGHDK and CDR2 is SYGVNS. The CDR3 sequence is 16 residues long. After removal of 3 bases from V and 0 bases from J, the junction contained 6 bases not matched to a gene.

The chain uses TRBV7-9 and TRBJ2-7, with TRBD1 matching over 8 bases. The CDR3 has 14 amino acids. CDR1 SEHNR and CDR2 FQNEAQ come from the germline V gene (reference sequence). After removal of 5 bases from V and 1 base from J, the junction contained 4 bases not matched to a gene. CDR3 bases: TGTGCCAGCAGCCCATGGACAGGGTCCTACGAGCAGTACTTC. Protein sequence: CASSPWTGSYEQYF.

V usage is TRBV4-1 and J usage is TRBJ1-4; 11 bases align to TRBD1. Trimming cost V 3 bases and J 4 bases; bases outside gene matches: 7. The CDR3 has 17 amino acids. Germline-derived CDR1 and CDR2 are MGHRA and YSYEKL. CDR3 in amino acids: CASSHRTGGYINEKLFF. CDR3 nucleotide sequence: TGCGCCAGCAGCCACCGGACAGGGGGCTATATTAATGAAAAACTGTTTTTT.